These 29 T cell receptor beta chains share one sample of origin, sequenced in a study of T cell responses to AZD1222 COVID-19 vaccine. The table came from immunoSEQ multiplex PCR; TCRdb's copy has only in-frame clones and leaves some out. In the table there are about 120,000 clones, approximately 91% of which are singletons. The material was peripheral blood, obtained 28 days after the second AZD1222 dose. These TCRs come from an adult who received the AZD1222 COVID-19 vaccine.

The V gene is TRBV29-1, the J gene TRBJ2-5; 7 bases are shared with TRBD1. The germline gives CDR1 SQVTM, CDR2 ANQGSEA. Trimming cost V 6 bases and J 5 bases; bases outside gene matches: 6. The CDR3 is 12 amino acids. The CDR3 sequence: CSVLTGWETQYF. CDR3 DNA sequence: TGCAGCGTATTGACAGGGTGGGAGACCCAGTACTTC.

The chain links TRBV15 to TRBJ2-5; 8 nucleotides line up with TRBD2. The germline V gene has CDR1 LNHNV and CDR2 YYDKDF (reference sequence). J was trimmed by 2 bases and V by 1 base; bases with no gene match: 3. This CDR3 is 15 amino acids long. CDR3 DNA sequence: TGTGCCACCAGCAGAGGGGCGGGGGGTCAAGAGACCCAGTACTTC. This sequence encodes CATSRGAGGQETQYF.

V and J are TRBV4-1 and TRBJ2-7; 14 bases match TRBD2. Germline CDR1 reads MGHRA; CDR2 reads YSYEKL. The J segment lost 2 bases and the V segment lost 6 bases, leaving 6 bases of the junction unmatched. The CDR3 is 16 amino acids. The CDR3 sequence: CASRPGLAGGPYEQYF. CDR3 sequence (DNA): TGCGCCAGCAGGCCCGGACTAGCGGGAGGACCCTACGAGCAGTACTTC.

The CDR3 sequence: CASSSPILAFFNTGELFF. The DNA for the CDR3 is TGTGCCAGCAGTTCCCCCATACTAGCGTTTTTTAACACCGGGGAGCTGTTTTTT. This chain links TRBV6-2 or TRBV6-3 with TRBJ2-2; 7 bases align to TRBD2. CDR1 is MNHEY and CDR2 is SVGEGT in the germline V gene. The CDR3 spans 18 residues. Trimming took 4 bases from V and 2 from J; bases not matched to a gene: 13.

V gene TRBV6-2 or TRBV6-3 combines with J gene TRBJ1-6; no definite D call. The CDR3 has 14 amino acids. Trimming removed 2 bases from V and 4 bases from J, with 6 bases in between. CDR1 is MNHEY, CDR2 SVGEGT, per germline. The DNA of the CDR3 is TGTGCCAGCAGTTACGGGCAATATAATTCACCCCTCCACTTT. This encodes CASSYGQYNSPLHF.

The V call is TRBV6-5, the J call TRBJ1-2, with 8 positions matching TRBD1. Germline V gives CDR1 MNHEY, CDR2 SVGAGI. The ends lost 2 bases at V and 7 bases at J; junction bases unmatched: 9. This CDR3 comprises 15 residues. CDR3 in DNA: TGTGCCAGCAGTTACAGGGGCAGGGGGCTGGGTGGCTACACCTTC. Translating it yields CASSYRGRGLGGYTF.

The chain couples TRBV9 to TRBJ2-7; either TRBD1 or TRBD2 may fit D (6 bases each). CDR1 and CDR2 from the germline V gene are SGDLS and YYNGEE. Between the trimmed V and J ends, which lost 5 bases and 4 bases, there was a span of 16 bases. This CDR3 region has 14 residues. CDR3 sequence reads: CASSAQGTPYEQYF. CDR3 DNA sequence: TGTGCCAGCAGTGCCCAGGGGACTCCATACGAGCAGTACTTC.

This clone appeared once. Its ends do not fully match the called genes, so a read error is possible. The gene calls are TRBV13 and TRBJ2-4; perhaps TRBD1 as D (6 bases). The CDR3 contains 15 residues. The germline CDR1 and CDR2 sequences are PRHDT and FYEKMQ (reference sequence). DNA of the CDR3: TGTGCCAGCAGCCTAGGGGGTTTAGGGCTAAACATTCAGTACTTC. As protein: CASSLGGLGLNIQYF.

The chain has TRBV6-5 and TRBJ1-5; 9 nucleotides match TRBD1. The CDR3 is 15 residues long. Germline V gene lookup returns CDR1 MNHEY and CDR2 SVGAGI. With 6 bases clipped from V and 4 bases from J, the junction kept 7 bases outside the gene matches. The DNA of the CDR3 is TGTGCCAGCAGACAGTCGGACAGGGGTAATCAGCCCCAGCATTTT. It codes for CASRQSDRGNQPQHF.

This clone showed up just once. This rearrangement joins TRBV5-1 to TRBJ2-5, with TRBD2 matching 12 bases. Germline CDR1 SGHRS, CDR2 YFSETQ. The V and J ends lost 4 bases and 4 bases, in that order; junction bases with no gene match: 5. The CDR3 has 15 amino acids. The CDR3 DNA reads as TGCGCCAGCAGCCCGACTAGCGGGAGTTCAGAGACCCAGTACTTC. Translated, it gives CASSPTSGSSETQYF.

The V gene is TRBV14, the J gene TRBJ2-5; the D gene is possibly TRBD1 (5 bases). Trimming left V 4 bases short and J 2 bases short, with 11 bases between. The germline CDR1 and CDR2 sequences are SGHDN and FVKESK. This CDR3 spans 14 amino acids. CDR3 in amino acids: CASSRQKAQETQYF. The CDR3 DNA reads as TGTGCCAGCAGCCGACAGAAAGCGCAAGAGACCCAGTACTTC.

This clone has just one count. The gene calls are TRBV4-2 and TRBJ2-5; TRBD1 matches at 7 bases. Germline loops: CDR1 LGHNA, CDR2 YNFKEQ. V trimming: 3 bases; J trimming: 4 bases; junction bases outside the gene matches: 8. The CDR3 is made up of 15 amino acids. The CDR3 bases are TGTGCCAGCAGCCAGGAAACAGGGGCGCGAGAGACCCAGTACTTC. Protein sequence: CASSQETGARETQYF.

This clone was seen once. The genes are TRBV18 and TRBJ1-4, with unresolved D. V gave up 4 bases and J gave up 4 bases, with 19 bases separating them. Germline values: CDR1 KGHSH, CDR2 LQKENI. CDR3 length: 17 residues. DNA for the CDR3: TGTGCCAGCTCACTACTACAGATTCGTCGAAATAATGAAAAACTGTTTTTT. Translating it yields CASSLLQIRRNNEKLFF.

This chain connects TRBV25-1 to TRBJ1-2; TRBD1 is a possible D gene (5 bases). Germline V gives CDR1 MGHDK, CDR2 SYGVNS. This CDR3 contains 15 residues. Trimming stripped 10 bases from V and 0 bases from J, with 18 bases between. DNA of the CDR3: TGTGCCACCCGGGGGGGGTTGAAGACTAACTATGGCTACACCTTC. This encodes CATRGGLKTNYGYTF.

The gene calls are TRBV6-5 and TRBJ1-6, with D uncertain. The CDR3 extends over 13 amino acids. Trimming removed 4 bases from V and 10 bases from J, with 11 bases in between. The germline CDR1 and CDR2 sequences are MNHEY and SVGAGI. The CDR3 sequence is CASSWVGESPLHF. The CDR3 DNA is TGTGCCAGCAGTTGGGTTGGAGAATCACCCCTCCACTTT.

This chain joins TRBV3-1 (or the pseudogene TRBV3-2) and TRBJ2-3; TRBD2 is a possible D gene (7 bases). The CDR3 runs to 17 residues. The germline V and J ends were trimmed by 0 bases and 1 base, with 14 bases remaining between them. The germline CDR1 and CDR2 sequences are LGHDT and YNNKEL (reference sequence). Here the CDR3 DNA reads TGTGCCAGCAGCCAAGACATACCGGGGGGCGGCACAGATACGCAGTATTTT. It is translated as CASSQDIPGGGTDTQYF.

This chain links TRBV2 with TRBJ2-3; 11 bases are a match to TRBD2. Germline CDR1 and CDR2: SNHLY and FYNNEI. CDR3 length: 15 amino acids. V lost 4 bases and J lost 2; bases outside the gene matches: 2. The CDR3 bases are TGTGCCAGCAGTGGACTAGCGGGATACACAGATACGCAGTATTTT. It specifies CASSGLAGYTDTQYF.

This clone was recorded only once. The chain employs TRBV18 and TRBJ2-7; no clear D. V lost 2 bases, J lost 4 bases, and 12 bases lay in between. The CDR3 covers 14 residues. CDR1 is KGHSH and CDR2 is LQKENI in the germline V gene. DNA for the CDR3: TGTGCCAGCTCACCAGCGCACCGACGGTACGAGCAGTACTTC. Amino acids: CASSPAHRRYEQYF. The variable domain in full, with the rest retrieved from reference TRBV18 and TRBJ2-7, is NAGVMQNPRHLVRRRGQEARLRCSPMKGHSHVYWYRQLPEEGLKFMVYLQKENIIDESGMPKERFSAEFPKEGPSILRIQQVVRGDSAAYFCASSPAHRRYEQYFGPGTRLTVT.

This chain connects TRBV5-1 to TRBJ1-6; perhaps TRBD1 as D (5 bases). V lost 3 bases and J lost 6, with 13 bases in between. The length of the CDR3 is 15 residues. The germline CDR1 and CDR2 sequences are SGHRS and YFSETQ. In nucleotides, the CDR3 is TGCGCCAGCAGCTCGCAGACAGCCCCTAATTCACCCCTCCACTTT. It specifies CASSSQTAPNSPLHF.

The CDR3 DNA follows: TGCGCCAGCAGCTTAGAACCCAGCTCCTACGAGCAGTACTTC. This translates into CASSLEPSSYEQYF. This rearrangement joins TRBV5-1 to TRBJ2-7; D is unclear. Germline CDR1 and CDR2: SGHRS and YFSETQ. V shed 2 bases and J shed 0 bases, with 9 bases lying between them. CDR3 length equals 14 residues.

This clone was observed a few times. Other DNA sequences from this sample encode an identical CDR3 as well. The chain joins TRBV5-1 to TRBJ2-1; the D gene is possibly TRBD1 (7 bases). The germline CDR1 and CDR2 sequences are SGHRS and YFSETQ. V lost 3 bases to trimming and J lost 1 base, with 14 bases between them. CDR3 length equals 16 residues. DNA for the CDR3: TGCGCCAGCAGCTCCCAGGGGGGCCCTTCCTACAATGAGCAGTTCTTC. Protein product: CASSSQGGPSYNEQFF.

The chain couples TRBV18 to TRBJ2-2; no clear D gene. The CDR3 totals 15 residues. The germline gives CDR1 KGHSH, CDR2 LQKENI. The V end lost 0 bases, the J end lost 2 bases, and 7 bases lay between the germline ends. The CDR3, as DNA: TGTGCCAGCTCACCACCCTCCCTAAACACCGGGGAGCTGTTTTTT. This translates into CASSPPSLNTGELFF. Combining the CDR3 with reference TRBV18 and TRBJ2-2 gives the whole variable domain NAGVMQNPRHLVRRRGQEARLRCSPMKGHSHVYWYRQLPEEGLKFMVYLQKENIIDESGMPKERFSAEFPKEGPSILRIQQVVRGDSAAYFCASSPPSLNTGELFFGEGSRLTVL.

J is TRBJ1-3 and V is TRBV19, with 8 bases that match TRBD1. Germline CDR1 is LNHDA and CDR2 is SQIVND (reference sequence). This CDR3 comprises 16 residues. The ends lost 7 bases at V and 3 bases at J; junction bases unmatched: 11. The CDR3 DNA is TGTGCCAGTAAGCCAATAGGACAGGGCTTTGGAAACACCATATATTTT. It is translated as CASKPIGQGFGNTIYF. Complete variable domain (other parts from reference TRBV19 and TRBJ1-3): DGGITQSPKYLFRKEGQNVTLSCEQNLNHDAMYWYRQDPGQGLRLIYYSQIVNDFQKGDIAEGYSVSREKKESFPLTVTSAQKNPTAFYLCASKPIGQGFGNTIYFGEGSWLTVV.

The CDR3: CASGAPGQGRSNQPQHF. CDR3 bases: TGTGCTAGTGGTGCCCCGGGACAGGGACGAAGCAATCAGCCCCAGCATTTT. The chain is built from TRBV12-5 and TRBJ1-5, with 9 bases fitting TRBD1. The CDR3 totals 17 residues. Per the germline V gene, CDR1 is LGHNT and CDR2 is FRNRAP. After removal of 5 bases from V and 1 base from J, the junction contained 9 bases not matched to a gene. The full variable domain, with the rest looked up from reference TRBV12-5 and TRBJ1-5, is DARVTQTPRHKVTEMGQEVTMRCQPILGHNTVFWYRQTMMQGLELLAYFRNRAPLDDSGMPKDRFSAEMPDATLATLKIQPSEPRDSAVYFCASGAPGQGRSNQPQHFGDGTRLSIL.

This clone was recorded once. The rearrangement joins TRBV4-1 to TRBJ1-5; TRBD1 matches at 7 bases. The germline CDR1 and CDR2 sequences are MGHRA and YSYEKL. The CDR3 length is 17 residues. With 0 bases clipped from V and 3 bases from J, the junction kept 8 bases outside the gene matches. The CDR3 region has the DNA TGCGCCAGCAGCCAAGATCCCCCAGGGGGATCCAATCAGCCCCAGCATTTT. It specifies CASSQDPPGGSNQPQHF.

The chain recombines TRBV19 with TRBJ2-5; 9 bases are a match to TRBD1. Trimming removed 9 bases from V and 4 bases from J; junction bases left unmatched: 12. Germline V gene data show CDR1 as LNHDA and CDR2 as SQIVND (reference sequence). The CDR3 length is 15 residues. Here the CDR3 reads CASSSGTGRGETQYF. CDR3 nucleotide sequence: TGTGCCAGCTCTTCCGGGACAGGGAGGGGAGAGACCCAGTACTTC.

V gene TRBV6-5 combines with J gene TRBJ1-2; D ambiguous. This CDR3 is 15 amino acids long. Trimming took 0 bases from V and 4 from J, leaving 12 bases between them. The germline CDR1 and CDR2 sequences are MNHEY and SVGAGI. Written as DNA, the CDR3 is TGTGCCAGCAGTTACTCGAGCCCATTAGGCTATGGCTACACCTTC. Its translation is CASSYSSPLGYGYTF.

The chain is built from TRBV27 and TRBJ2-1, with D perhaps TRBD1 or TRBD2 (5 bases each). The CDR3 loop spans 15 amino acids. The germline CDR1 and CDR2 sequences are MNHEY and SMNVEV (reference sequence). Trimming took 8 bases from V and 1 from J, leaving 15 bases between them. CDR3 sequence (DNA): TGTGCCAGCCGGATCCGAGGGGCTTCCTACAATGAGCAGTTCTTC. It is translated as CASRIRGASYNEQFF.

The gene calls are TRBV5-4 and TRBJ2-3; 11 bases map to TRBD2. CDR1 SGHNT and CDR2 YYREEE come from the germline V gene (reference sequence). CDR3 size: 16 residues. Losses at the gene ends were 3 bases for V and 1 base for J; bases not matched to a gene: 4. The CDR3 is CASSWTSGYRTDTQYF. The CDR3 nucleotides read TGTGCCAGCAGCTGGACTAGCGGGTATCGCACAGATACGCAGTATTTT.